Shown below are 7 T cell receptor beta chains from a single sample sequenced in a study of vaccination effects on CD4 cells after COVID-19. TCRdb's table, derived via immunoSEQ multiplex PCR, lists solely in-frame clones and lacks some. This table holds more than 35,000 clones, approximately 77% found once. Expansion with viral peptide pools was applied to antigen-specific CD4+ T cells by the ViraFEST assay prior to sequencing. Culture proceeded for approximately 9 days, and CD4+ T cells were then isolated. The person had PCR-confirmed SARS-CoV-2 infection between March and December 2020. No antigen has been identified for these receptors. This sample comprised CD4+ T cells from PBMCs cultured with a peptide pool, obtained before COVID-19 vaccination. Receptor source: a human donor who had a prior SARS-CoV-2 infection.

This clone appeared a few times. CDR3 nucleotide sequence: TGTGCCAGCTCACCACAGGATGCCTATGGCTACACCTTC. Amino acid sequence: CASSPQDAYGYTF. V is TRBV18 and J is TRBJ1-2; D gene ambiguous. Germline values: CDR1 KGHSH, CDR2 LQKENI. V was cut by 1 base and J by 4 bases, with 7 bases left in between. CDR3 length: 13 amino acids.

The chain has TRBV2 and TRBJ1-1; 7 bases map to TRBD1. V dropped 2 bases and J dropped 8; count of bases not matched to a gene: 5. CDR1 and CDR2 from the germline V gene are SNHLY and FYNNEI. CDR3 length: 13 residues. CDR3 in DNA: TGTGCCAGCAGTGAACGACAGGGATTGGAAGCTTTCTTT. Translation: CASSERQGLEAFF.

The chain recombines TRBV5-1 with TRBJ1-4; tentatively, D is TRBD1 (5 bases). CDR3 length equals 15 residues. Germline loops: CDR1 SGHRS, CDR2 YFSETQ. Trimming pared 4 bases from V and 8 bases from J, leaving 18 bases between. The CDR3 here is CASSQSGTAGEKLFF. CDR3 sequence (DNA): TGCGCCAGCAGCCAGTCCGGGACTGCAGGCGAAAAACTGTTTTTT.

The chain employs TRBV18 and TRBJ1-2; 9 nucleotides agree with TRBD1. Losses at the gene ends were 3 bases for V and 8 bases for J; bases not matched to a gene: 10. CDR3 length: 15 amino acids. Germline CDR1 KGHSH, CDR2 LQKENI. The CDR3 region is CASSPAIKDRGGYTF. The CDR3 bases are TGTGCCAGCTCACCGGCAATAAAGGACAGGGGAGGCTACACCTTC.

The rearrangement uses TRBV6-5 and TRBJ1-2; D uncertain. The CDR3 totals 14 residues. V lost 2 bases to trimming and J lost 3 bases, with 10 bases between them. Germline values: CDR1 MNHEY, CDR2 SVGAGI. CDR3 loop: CASSYDRTYYGYTF. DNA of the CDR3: TGTGCCAGCAGTTACGACCGAACCTACTATGGCTACACCTTC.

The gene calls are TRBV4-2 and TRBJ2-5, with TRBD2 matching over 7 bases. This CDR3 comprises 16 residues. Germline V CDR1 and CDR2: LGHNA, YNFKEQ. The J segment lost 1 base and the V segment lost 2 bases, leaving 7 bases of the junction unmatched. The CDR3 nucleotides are TGTGCCAGCAGCCAATCACCGGGAGGCCCCCAAGAGACCCAGTACTTC. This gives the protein CASSQSPGGPQETQYF.

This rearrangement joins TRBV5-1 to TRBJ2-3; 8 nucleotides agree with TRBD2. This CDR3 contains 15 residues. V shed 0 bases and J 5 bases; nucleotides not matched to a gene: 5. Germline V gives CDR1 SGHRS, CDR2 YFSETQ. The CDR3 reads CASSLVSGGEDTQYF. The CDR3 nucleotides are TGCGCCAGCAGCTTGGTTTCCGGGGGGGAAGATACGCAGTATTTT.